Each of the 24 T cell receptor beta chains below was sequenced from the same sample in a study of blood T cell repertoires in COVID-19. Clones were sequenced by immunoSEQ multiplex PCR, and TCRdb holds only the in-frame ones, with some missing. The sample yields about 110,000 clones, 65% to 75% seen once. Source material: peripheral blood. The receptors stem from a human donor with acute or convalescent COVID-19. The donor label of this sample is uncertain.

The rearrangement links TRBV6-1 to TRBJ1-2; D is ambiguous. From germline, CDR1 is MNHNS and CDR2 SASEGT. V dropped 1 base and J dropped 2 bases, with 20 bases sitting between them. The CDR3 is made up of 18 amino acids. CDR3 DNA sequence: TGTGCCAGCAGTGAAGGTGCCCTGGTTCGGAACAGAAACTATGGCTACACCTTC. This gives the protein CASSEGALVRNRNYGYTF.

The V call is TRBV11-3, the J call TRBJ2-7; 8 nucleotides agree with TRBD2. V lost 1 base to trimming and J lost 2 bases; unmatched junction nucleotides: 4. Germline assignment: CDR1 SGHNT and CDR2 YENEEA. This CDR3 region has 15 residues. CDR3 protein: CASSLGAGGPYEQYF. CDR3 sequence (DNA): TGTGCCAGCAGCTTAGGGGCGGGGGGCCCCTACGAGCAGTACTTC.

The chain combines TRBV9 with TRBJ2-4, with 8 bases aligning to TRBD1. The CDR3 runs 14 residues. Unmatched junction bases numbered 6, after V lost 2 bases and J lost 8 bases. The V gene's germline CDR1 is SGDLS and CDR2 YYNGEE. The CDR3 reads CASSVDDRGYIQYF. DNA for the CDR3: TGTGCCAGCAGCGTGGACGACAGGGGTTACATTCAGTACTTC.

The chain is built from TRBV7-9 and TRBJ1-2; 7 nucleotides match TRBD1. Germline V gene sequence: CDR1 SEHNR, CDR2 FQNEAQ (reference sequence). The CDR3 has 15 residues. After removal of 5 bases from V and 6 bases from J, the junction contained 12 bases not matched to a gene. The DNA for the CDR3 is TGTGCCAGCAGCAAAGATCCGGGGACAGCCGATGGCTACACCTTC. Its translation is CASSKDPGTADGYTF.

The V and J genes are TRBV11-3 and TRBJ2-3, with TRBD2 matching 15 bases. This CDR3 comprises 15 residues. The V and J ends lost 6 bases and 6 bases, in that order; junction bases with no gene match: 4. Germline CDR1 is SGHNT and CDR2 is YENEEA. The CDR3 DNA reads as TGTGCCAGCAGTTCCGGGACTAGCGGGGGGGATACGCAGTATTTT. As protein: CASSSGTSGGDTQYF.

The rearrangement links TRBV7-6 to TRBJ2-1, with 9 bases that match TRBD1. V gave up 2 bases and J gave up 5 bases; unmatched junction bases: 4. CDR3 length equals 15 residues. From germline, CDR1 is SGHVS and CDR2 FNYEAQ. The CDR3 DNA sequence: TGTGCCAGCAGCTTAAGGGGGACAGGGAACAATGAGCAGTTCTTC. Translation: CASSLRGTGNNEQFF.

This chain joins TRBV6-5 and TRBJ2-7, with 8 bases identical to TRBD1. Germline CDR1 MNHEY, CDR2 SVGAGI. Trimming cost V 4 bases and J 2 bases; bases outside gene matches: 7. The CDR3 runs to 15 residues. CDR3 loop: CASSSGQGRAYEQYV. CDR3 DNA: TGTGCCAGCAGTTCCGGACAGGGAAGAGCCTACGAGCAGTACGTC.

V gene TRBV30 combines with J gene TRBJ2-4, with 7 bases lining up with TRBD1. The ends lost 3 bases at V and 8 bases at J; junction bases unmatched: 4. Germline loops: CDR1 GTSNPN, CDR2 SVGIG (reference sequence). The CDR3 is made up of 12 amino acids. CDR3 loop: CAWRKTGDIQYF. In nucleotides, the CDR3 is TGTGCCTGGAGGAAAACAGGGGACATTCAGTACTTC.

This sequence joins TRBV30 and TRBJ1-1; perhaps TRBD1 as D (5 bases). This CDR3 has 11 amino acids. In germline, CDR1 is GTSNPN, CDR2 SVGIG (reference sequence). V gave up 8 bases and J gave up 1 base, with 8 bases separating them. DNA of the CDR3: TGTGCCGGAACAGGGAACACTGAAGCTTTCTTT. As protein: CAGTGNTEAFF.

This chain links TRBV12-5 with TRBJ2-3; 11 positions agree with TRBD2. Germline CDR1 LGHNT, CDR2 FRNRAP. The CDR3 covers 19 residues. Trimming at V came to 6 bases and at J to 1 base, leaving 15 bases not matched to a gene. The CDR3 DNA follows: TGTGCTAGTGGGGCTTCTAGCGGGGGGCTCGTTTCTGGCACAGATACGCAGTATTTT. Its protein product is CASGASSGGLVSGTDTQYF.

The chain uses TRBV11-2 and TRBJ1-6, with no clear D. Trimming removed 0 bases at V and 0 bases at J, with 9 bases between. CDR3 length equals 17 residues. Per the germline V gene, CDR1 is SGHAT and CDR2 is FQNNGV. DNA of the CDR3: TGTGCCAGCAGCTTAGAGTACAGAAGCTCCTATAATTCACCCCTCCACTTT. Translation gives CASSLEYRSSYNSPLHF.

This rearrangement joins TRBV6-5 to TRBJ1-2; D is uncertain. Trimming pared 6 bases from V and 2 bases from J, leaving 7 bases between. There are 12 residues in the CDR3. CDR1 MNHEY and CDR2 SVGAGI come from the germline V gene. CDR3 residues: CASRSGNYGYTF. The DNA for the CDR3 is TGTGCCAGCAGGAGCGGGAACTATGGCTACACCTTC.

The chain joins TRBV5-6 to TRBJ1-5, with 8 bases aligning to TRBD1. In germline, CDR1 is SGHDT, CDR2 YYEEEE. V dropped 4 bases and J dropped 6; count of bases not matched to a gene: 12. The CDR3 sequence is 16 residues long. CDR3 DNA: TGTGCCAGCAGCCTGAAATTTCAGGGGGCAATTCAGCCCCAGCATTTT. Translation: CASSLKFQGAIQPQHF.

In its sample, this clone was seen a few times. The chain joins TRBV19 to TRBJ2-1; 9 nucleotides line up with TRBD2. There are 16 residues in the CDR3. Germline V gives CDR1 LNHDA, CDR2 SQIVND (reference sequence). Losses at the gene ends were 3 bases for V and 8 bases for J; bases not matched to a gene: 11. The CDR3, as DNA: TGTGCCAGTAGTATGTATAGCGGGGGCGGTGGGGATGAGCAGTTCTTC. It is translated as CASSMYSGGGGDEQFF.

V and J are TRBV2 and TRBJ2-5; TRBD1 agrees at 7 bases. Trimming removed 10 bases from V and 2 bases from J; junction bases left unmatched: 7. CDR1 SNHLY and CDR2 FYNNEI come from the germline V gene. The CDR3 consists of 13 residues. DNA of the CDR3: TGTGCCACCAACCCACAGGGGCAAGAGACCCAGTACTTC. Its translation: CATNPQGQETQYF.

This clone has just a few counts. Other DNA sequences in the same sample also yield this CDR3. The chain uses TRBV7-2 and TRBJ2-5; TRBD1 matches 8 bases. This CDR3 contains 14 residues. After removal of 2 bases from V and 5 bases from J, the junction contained 4 bases not matched to a gene. CDR1 SGHTA and CDR2 FQGNSA come from the germline V gene. The CDR3, as DNA: TGTGCCAGCAGCTTAACAGGGGGGCAGGAGACCCAGTACTTC. This sequence encodes CASSLTGGQETQYF.

This clone was picked up a small number of times. The V and J genes are TRBV7-9 and TRBJ2-3, with TRBD2 as a possible D gene (5 bases). V dropped 2 bases and J dropped 2 bases, with 8 bases sitting between them. This CDR3 has 14 amino acids. Germline V gene lookup returns CDR1 SEHNR and CDR2 FQNEAQ (reference sequence). The CDR3 here is CASSLLRDTDTQYF. The CDR3 DNA sequence: TGTGCCAGCAGCTTACTCCGGGACACAGATACGCAGTATTTT.

The chain uses TRBV19 and TRBJ2-2, with 11 bases identical to TRBD1. CDR1 and CDR2 (germline): LNHDA, SQIVND (reference sequence). This CDR3 comprises 17 residues. The junction had 6 bases not matched to a gene; V was cut back by 3 bases and J by 3 bases. The CDR3 reads CASSILRTGGDTGELFF. CDR3 sequence (DNA): TGTGCCAGTAGTATCCTCAGGACAGGGGGCGACACCGGGGAGCTGTTTTTT. The entire variable domain, with the rest obtained from reference TRBV19 and TRBJ2-2, is as follows: DGGITQSPKYLFRKEGQNVTLSCEQNLNHDAMYWYRQDPGQGLRLIYYSQIVNDFQKGDIAEGYSVSREKKESFPLTVTSAQKNPTAFYLCASSILRTGGDTGELFFGEGSRLTVL.

The rearrangement uses TRBV7-2 and TRBJ1-5; D remains ambiguous. CDR1 and CDR2 (germline): SGHTA, FQGNSA. Trimming cost V 2 bases and J 4 bases, with 6 bases left between them. The CDR3 has 13 amino acids. The CDR3, as DNA: TGTGCCAGCAGCTTACGTTTGAATCAGCCCCAGCATTTT. Protein product: CASSLRLNQPQHF. The whole variable domain, remainder taken from reference TRBV7-2 and TRBJ1-5, is GAGVSQSPSNKVTEKGKDVELRCDPISGHTALYWYRQSLGQGLEFLIYFQGNSAPDKSGLPSDRFSAERTGGSVSTLTIQRTQQEDSAVYLCASSLRLNQPQHFGDGTRLSIL.

The rearrangement links TRBV28 to TRBJ2-4; D perhaps matches TRBD1 (5 bases). There are 14 residues in the CDR3. CDR1 is MDHEN and CDR2 is SYDVKM in the germline V gene. Trimming shortened V by 3 bases and J by 6 bases, and 12 bases separated the two germline ends. CDR3 residues: CASSFPQGRNIQYF. The CDR3 nucleotides read TGTGCCAGCAGTTTCCCCCAGGGCAGAAACATTCAGTACTTC.

The sample holds a few counts of this clone. This sequence joins TRBV28 and TRBJ2-5; 10 positions match TRBD1. V was pared by 5 bases and J by 7 bases, with 16 bases of the junction left unmatched. CDR1 is MDHEN and CDR2 is SYDVKM in the germline V gene. The CDR3 loop spans 17 amino acids. In DNA form, the CDR3 reads TGTGCCAGCAGTCCTCTAGGGACAGGGGCGACCTCCTGGACCCAGTACTTC. Amino acids: CASSPLGTGATSWTQYF.

This clone has a single count. J is TRBJ2-7 and V is TRBV30, with 8 positions matching TRBD1. The germline gives CDR1 GTSNPN, CDR2 SVGIG (reference sequence). This CDR3 contains 15 residues. V dropped 0 bases and J dropped 3; count of bases not matched to a gene: 7. The CDR3: CAWSVGQGHLYEQYF. Here the CDR3 DNA reads TGTGCCTGGAGTGTCGGACAGGGACATCTCTACGAGCAGTACTTC.

A few counts support this clone. The chain is built from TRBV19 and TRBJ2-5; TRBD1 agrees at 7 bases. The CDR3 extends over 14 amino acids. V shed 5 bases and J 6 bases; nucleotides not matched to a gene: 9. CDR1 is LNHDA and CDR2 is SQIVND in the germline V gene (reference sequence). The CDR3 loop is CASSSGEQGKTQYF. The DNA for the CDR3 is TGTGCCAGTAGTTCTGGGGAACAGGGGAAGACCCAGTACTTC.

This clone was found a few times. The chain is built from TRBV2 and TRBJ1-6; D unclear. The germline V gene has CDR1 SNHLY and CDR2 FYNNEI. Trimming left V 4 bases short and J 9 bases short, with 7 bases between. CDR3 length: 12 amino acids. The CDR3 spells CASSVRFSPLHF. The CDR3, as DNA: TGTGCCAGCAGTGTTCGGTTTTCACCCCTCCACTTT.